A single sample gave rise to the 23 T cell receptor beta chains below, sequenced in a study of blood T cell repertoires in COVID-19. Sequencing was performed with immunoSEQ multiplex PCR; in TCRdb, only in-frame clones are kept and a portion is missing. The table lists fewer than 300,000 clones, around 85% of them singletons, with 5.1% in the top ten. The sequencing sample was made of peripheral blood. The receptor source for this set is a man aged 50 or older with active or convalescent COVID-19.

J is TRBJ1-2 and V is TRBV20-1; possibly TRBD1 for D (5 bases). The CDR3 runs to 14 residues. Trimming removed 3 bases from V and 5 bases from J, with 16 bases in between. CDR1 and CDR2 from the germline V gene are DFQATT and SNEGSKA (reference sequence). The CDR3: CSASTGRGLYGYTF. The CDR3 bases are TGCAGTGCTAGTACAGGTCGTGGGCTTTATGGCTACACCTTC.

The genes are TRBV25-1 and TRBJ1-5; D possibly corresponds to TRBD1 (5 bases). From germline, CDR1 is MGHDK and CDR2 SYGVNS. Trimming cost V 1 base and J 7 bases, with 11 bases left between them. This CDR3 is built from 14 residues. The DNA of the CDR3 is TGTGCCAGCAGTGAATCTGGGGCTGGGCAGCCCCAGCATTTT. As protein: CASSESGAGQPQHF.

V gene TRBV7-3 combines with J gene TRBJ2-2; D is undetermined. The germline V and J ends were trimmed by 5 bases and 5 bases, with 6 bases remaining between them. This CDR3 region has 12 residues. Germline V lookup: CDR1 SGHTA, CDR2 FQGTGA. In DNA form, the CDR3 reads TGTGCCAGCAGCCGACAAACCGGGGAGCTGTTTTTT. Its translation: CASSRQTGELFF. Filled out from reference TRBV7-3 and TRBJ2-2, the complete variable domain reads GAGVSQTPSNKVTEKGKYVELRCDPISGHTALYWYRQSLGQGPEFLIYFQGTGAADDSGLPNDRFFAVRPEGSVSTLKIQRTERGDSAVYLCASSRQTGELFFGEGSRLTVL.

The chain uses TRBV12-5 and TRBJ2-5, with D perhaps TRBD2 (6 bases). The CDR3 runs to 14 residues. Germline V gives CDR1 LGHNT, CDR2 FRNRAP. The V end was cut by 2 bases, the J end by 4 bases, with 11 bases between. The CDR3 DNA follows: TGTGCTAGTGGTTTGTCCCTGACTAGAGAGACCCAGTACTTC. It yields the protein CASGLSLTRETQYF. Full variable domain (outside the CDR3, taken from reference TRBV12-5 and TRBJ2-5): DARVTQTPRHKVTEMGQEVTMRCQPILGHNTVFWYRQTMMQGLELLAYFRNRAPLDDSGMPKDRFSAEMPDATLATLKIQPSEPRDSAVYFCASGLSLTRETQYFGPGTRLLVL.

This clone appeared many times. V gene TRBV5-5 combines with J gene TRBJ1-5; no reliable D call. The length of the CDR3 is 13 residues. Germline V lookup: CDR1 SGHKS, CDR2 YYEKEE (reference sequence). Trimming removed 0 bases at V and 9 bases at J, with 10 bases between. DNA of the CDR3: TGTGCCAGCAGCTTGGGTGGAGGAAGGCCCCAGCATTTT. Its translation: CASSLGGGRPQHF.

The chain has TRBV12-3 or TRBV12-4 and TRBJ1-2, with D tentatively TRBD1 (5 bases). Trimming stripped 5 bases from V and 2 bases from J, with 9 bases between. The CDR3 runs 13 residues. CDR3 region: CASSAQENYGYTF. In DNA, the CDR3 is TGTGCCAGCAGTGCACAGGAAAACTATGGCTACACCTTC.

Regarding this clone: A read error may explain this, as a much larger clone is one base away. The chain has TRBV5-6 and TRBJ2-7; D unresolved. Germline CDR1 and CDR2: SGHDT and YYEEEE. V was cut by 4 bases and J by 3 bases, with 5 bases left in between. The CDR3 is made up of 11 amino acids. Here the CDR3 DNA reads TGTGCCAGCAGCGACAACTACGAGCAGTACTTC. It codes for CASSDNYEQYF. Complete variable domain (other parts from reference TRBV5-6 and TRBJ2-7): DAGVTQSPTHLIKTRGQQVTLRCSPKSGHDTVSWYQQALGQGPQFIFQYYEEEERQRGNFPDRFSGHQFPNYSSELNVNALLLGDSALYLCASSDNYEQYFGPGTRLTVT.

Remarks on this clone: At one boundary the junction diverges from the germline segment, which might be a read error. This chain uses TRBV7-9 with TRBJ2-5; 10 bases agree with TRBD2. The CDR3 is made up of 14 amino acids. The germline V gene encodes CDR1 SEHNR and CDR2 FQNEAQ (reference sequence). As DNA, the CDR3 is TGTGCCAGCAGCCTAGCGGGAGCCGTTGAGACCCAGTACTTC. Its protein product is CASSLAGAVETQYF. The variable domain in full, completed from reference TRBV7-9 and TRBJ2-5, reads DTGVSQNPRHKITKRGQNVTFRCDPISEHNRLYWYRQTLGQGPEFLTYFQNEAQLEKSRLLSDRFSAERPKGSFSTLEIQRTEQGDSAMYLCASSLAGAVETQYFGPGTRLLVL.

V usage is TRBV2 and J usage is TRBJ2-5; D may be TRBD2 (6 bases). CDR1 is SNHLY and CDR2 is FYNNEI in the germline V gene. Trimming removed 7 bases from V and 2 bases from J, with 11 bases in between. The CDR3 runs to 13 residues. The chain's CDR3 is CASIPTRQETQYF. The CDR3 nucleotides read TGTGCCAGCATACCGACTAGGCAAGAGACCCAGTACTTC.

The J gene is TRBJ2-7, the V gene TRBV10-3, with 7 bases matching TRBD1. Losses at the gene ends were 2 bases for V and 1 base for J; bases not matched to a gene: 5. This CDR3 comprises 15 residues. Germline CDR1 and CDR2: ENHRY and SYGVKD. This chain's CDR3 is CAISEEGASSYEQYF. CDR3 sequence (DNA): TGTGCCATCAGTGAGGAGGGGGCATCTTCCTACGAGCAGTACTTC.

The V gene is TRBV21-1, the J gene TRBJ1-1. TRBV21-1 is deemed a pseudogene. This CDR3 spans 15 amino acids. The CDR3 loop is CASSKGASGISQAFF. The CDR3 nucleotides are TGTGCCAGCAGCAAAGGAGCCTCCGGGATTTCACAAGCTTTCTTT.

The chain combines TRBV5-4 with TRBJ1-1; possible D gene TRBD1, 5 bases. CDR1 is SGHNT, CDR2 YYREEE, per germline (reference sequence). Deletions cut 1 base from V and 1 base from J, with 5 bases between. The CDR3 is 13 residues long. The CDR3 spells CASSLTGNTEAFF. For the CDR3, the DNA is TGTGCCAGCAGCTTGACAGGGAACACTGAAGCTTTCTTT.

V is TRBV21-1 and J is TRBJ2-6; the DNA was not compared with TRBD1, the D call given in the table. TRBV21-1 is classified as a pseudogene. This CDR3 has 16 residues. In nucleotides, the CDR3 is TGTGCCAGCCGAACCCGACAGGGAAGTGGGGCCAACGTCCTGACTTTC. As protein: CASRTRQGSGANVLTF.

The rearrangement uses TRBV7-3 and TRBJ2-1, with D possibly TRBD1 on 6 matching bases. V dropped 0 bases and J dropped 13 bases, with 16 bases sitting between them. The CDR3 totals 14 residues. Germline V gene data show CDR1 as SGHTA and CDR2 as FQGTGA. CDR3 residues: CASSLTGQGSDQFF. CDR3 sequence (DNA): TGTGCCAGCAGCTTAACCGGCCAGGGGTCTGACCAGTTCTTC.

This rearrangement joins TRBV9 to TRBJ2-6; D gene ambiguous. The CDR3 consists of 15 residues. Germline V gene lookup returns CDR1 SGDLS and CDR2 YYNGEE. Deletions cut 0 bases from V and 0 bases from J, with 4 bases between. The CDR3 spells CASSVAFSGANVLTF. The CDR3 region has the DNA TGTGCCAGCAGCGTAGCCTTCTCTGGGGCCAACGTCCTGACTTTC.

The rearrangement joins TRBV5-1 to TRBJ2-1; 13 bases fit TRBD2. With V trimmed by 5 bases and J by 8 bases, 7 bases remained unmatched. Germline CDR1 reads SGHRS; CDR2 reads YFSETQ. The CDR3 covers 15 residues. The CDR3 protein is CASRLLAGGLYEQFF. The CDR3 nucleotides read TGCGCCAGCAGATTACTAGCGGGAGGGTTGTATGAGCAGTTCTTC.

V and J are TRBV30 and TRBJ2-7; D unclear. CDR1 and CDR2 (germline): GTSNPN, SVGIG (reference sequence). V gave up 1 base and J gave up 4 bases, with 5 bases separating them. This CDR3 has 11 amino acids. The CDR3 region has the DNA TGTGCCTGGAGTGGGCAGTACGAGCAGTACTTC. This encodes CAWSGQYEQYF. The whole variable domain, filled in from reference TRBV30 and TRBJ2-7, reads SQTIHQWPATLVQPVGSPLSLECTVEGTSNPNLYWYRQAAGRGLQLLFYSVGIGQISSEVPQNLSASRPQDRQFILSSKKLLLSDSGFYLCAWSGQYEQYFGPGTRLTVT.

The chain combines TRBV18 with TRBJ2-7; D may be TRBD2 (6 bases). Germline V gives CDR1 KGHSH, CDR2 LQKENI. The CDR3 length is 15 residues. V was clipped by 4 bases and J by 0 bases, with 13 bases between them. CDR3 sequence (DNA): TGTGCCAGCTCACGAGAGCGGGCAGCCTCCTACGAGCAGTACTTC. This encodes CASSRERAASYEQYF.

V and J are TRBV5-6 and TRBJ2-5; D is unresolved. Trimming shortened V by 0 bases and J by 5 bases, and 2 bases separated the two germline ends. The CDR3 is made up of 11 amino acids. Germline CDR1 and CDR2: SGHDT and YYEEEE. As DNA, the CDR3 is TGTGCCAGCAGCTTGGCGGAGACCCAGTACTTC. Translated: CASSLAETQYF.

The V and J genes are TRBV28 and TRBJ1-2; no clear D gene. Trimming left V 2 bases short and J 5 bases short, with 6 bases between. The CDR3 sequence is 12 residues long. The germline gives CDR1 MDHEN, CDR2 SYDVKM. The CDR3 here is CASSLREYGYTF. CDR3 DNA sequence: TGTGCCAGCAGTTTAAGGGAGTATGGCTACACCTTC.

Of note for this clone: The sample carries other DNA sequences with the same CDR3. The V gene is TRBV7-2, the J gene TRBJ2-7; 7 bases are shared with TRBD2. The length of the CDR3 is 15 residues. The V segment lost 1 base and the J segment 1 base; nucleotides outside the gene matches: 4. Germline CDR1 reads SGHTA; CDR2 reads FQGNSA. Here the CDR3 DNA reads TGTGCCAGCAGCTTAGGGGGCGGGGGTTCCTACGAGCAGTACTTC. This codes for CASSLGGGGSYEQYF.

The CDR3 DNA sequence: TGTGCCAGCCAAGAGGGCGGGACAGTTCATCAGCCCCAGCATTTT. It yields the protein CASQEGGTVHQPQHF. The gene calls are TRBV2 and TRBJ1-5, with 7 nucleotides matching TRBD1. V lost 8 bases, J lost 5 bases, and 12 bases stayed unmatched. The CDR3 runs to 15 residues. Per the germline V gene, CDR1 is SNHLY and CDR2 is FYNNEI.

The rearrangement uses TRBV6-5 and TRBJ1-1; D not resolved. The germline V gene encodes CDR1 MNHEY and CDR2 SVGAGI. This CDR3 has 13 amino acids. V lost 6 bases, J lost 0 bases, and 8 bases lay in between. CDR3 sequence (DNA): TGTGCCAGCAGGGCCGAAATGAACACTGAAGCTTTCTTT. Encoded protein: CASRAEMNTEAFF.